These T cell receptor beta chains were read from a single sample in a study of T cell responses to AZD1222 COVID-19 vaccine. Assay: immunoSEQ multiplex PCR; the TCRdb copy retains only in-frame clones and omits some. The sample shows roughly 65,000 clones, less than 90% of them seen only once. The sample here was peripheral blood, taken 28 days after the second AZD1222 dose. Receptors were obtained from an adult who received the AZD1222 COVID-19 vaccine. CDR3s leave out the opening cysteine and the closing phenylalanine or tryptophan. Each record gives: V gene, J gene, D gene, CDR3 protein. The D gene is left open where the match is weak.

>TRBV7-9|TRBJ1-4|NA
ASSPRQTPNEKLF
>TRBV7-2|TRBJ1-2|NA
ASSLVEVRPYGYT
>TRBV6-5|TRBJ1-1|NA
ASSWGEANTEAF
>TRBV27|TRBJ1-6|NA
ASKWSSYNSPLH
>TRBV5-1|TRBJ1-2|TRBD1
ASSVGQGDYGYT
>TRBV10-3|TRBJ2-2|NA
AIRGLINTGELF
>TRBV28|TRBJ2-5|NA
ASSFPVGGKETQY
>TRBV7-9|TRBJ2-1|TRBD1
ASSPRDSSYNEQF
>TRBV25-1|TRBJ1-2|NA
ASSDEGYGYT
>TRBV4-1|TRBJ1-5|NA
ASSQELAPNQPQH
>TRBV5-4|TRBJ2-7|TRBD1
ASSYGQGAYEQY
>TRBV19|TRBJ1-1|TRBD1
ASSLPTGTHTEAF
>TRBV5-1|TRBJ2-7|TRBD2
ASSLGGDRIPHEQY
>TRBV5-1|TRBJ1-1|TRBD1
ASSSGQPNTEAF
>TRBV6-5|TRBJ1-1|NA
ASLGVEAEAF
>TRBV5-6|TRBJ1-3|NA
ASSGKTVFSGNTIY
>TRBV4-2|TRBJ1-6|TRBD1
ASSANRDRDADSPLH
>TRBV20-1|TRBJ2-1|NA
SASPMGGASYNEQF
>TRBV27|TRBJ1-5|TRBD1
ASRTGGQPQH
>TRBV6-5|TRBJ2-5|NA
ATRYGLEGETQY
>TRBV5-8|TRBJ1-6|TRBD1
ASSLGGQGSSPLH
>TRBV9|TRBJ2-1|TRBD2
ASSDNPLTGGPYNEQF
>TRBV24-1|TRBJ1-4|NA
ATSDLWGEREKLF
>TRBV9|TRBJ1-6|TRBD1
ASSPGDRVNSPLH
>TRBV27|TRBJ2-7|NA
ASSRFTKGEQY
>TRBV29-1|TRBJ1-1|NA
SAESYMNTEAF
>TRBV6-6|TRBJ1-2|NA
ASRDSANYGYT
>TRBV5-6|TRBJ2-7|NA
ASSFRSRAYEQY
>TRBV12-5|TRBJ1-5|NA
ASGSMSSGDSNQPQH
>TRBV29-1|TRBJ2-1|TRBD1
SVERDRSYNEQF
>TRBV6-5|TRBJ2-7|NA
ASSTSYEQY
>TRBV30|TRBJ1-1|NA
AGGVSEAF
>TRBV6-5|TRBJ1-1|NA
ASGLEIEAF
>TRBV3-1/TRBV3-2|TRBJ1-2|NA
ASSQEGGGKGGYT
>TRBV19|TRBJ1-2|TRBD1
ATLPTGVDGYT
>TRBV18|TRBJ2-1|NA
ASSPRIGQGTGLNYNEQF
>TRBV6-5|TRBJ2-3|NA
ASSYSISASTDTQY